The 13 T cell receptor beta chains given below trace back to one sample, sequenced in a study of blood T cell repertoires in COVID-19 (dated by TCRdb to about 2020). Library preparation used the immunoSEQ multiplex PCR assay. TCRdb took over this immuneACCESS table, retaining in-frame rearrangements with V and J assigned. Such tables are incomplete; in checked studies, under half of the missing clones stem from an unresolved V gene, and the remainder is unexplained. The sample profile shows around 16,000 clones; about 80% of them were found once. Approximately 9% of the sample lies in the top ten. Specimen: peripheral blood. Source of these receptors: a human donor in a cohort sampled during active COVID-19.

This clone was counted only a few times. The chain combines TRBV5-1 with TRBJ2-7; TRBD2 matches at 13 bases. The CDR3 spans 15 residues. Germline loops: CDR1 SGHRS, CDR2 YFSETQ. V dropped 5 bases and J dropped 3; count of bases not matched to a gene: 5. CDR3 sequence reads: CASSPGLAGLYEQYF. The CDR3 DNA reads TGCGCCAGCAGTCCGGGACTAGCGGGACTCTACGAGCAGTACTTC. The full variable domain, with the rest looked up from reference TRBV5-1 and TRBJ2-7, is KAGVTQTPRYLIKTRGQQVTLSCSPISGHRSVSWYQQTPGQGLQFLFEYFSETQRNKGNFPGRFSGRQFSNSRSEMNVSTLELGDSALYLCASSPGLAGLYEQYFGPGTRLTVT.

The gene calls are TRBV7-2 and TRBJ1-6, with a weak D call TRBD1 (6 bases). This CDR3 spans 15 amino acids. The ends were cut back, 0 bases at V and 10 bases at J, with 13 bases in the middle. Germline CDR1 is SGHTA and CDR2 is FQGNSA. Here the CDR3 DNA reads TGTGCCAGCAGCTTAGCGACAGGTGGGCCCTCACCCCTCCACTTT. Its translation: CASSLATGGPSPLHF.

The V and J genes are TRBV7-2 and TRBJ2-7; the match to TRBD2 covers 9 bases. The CDR3 extends over 14 amino acids. CDR1 SGHTA and CDR2 FQGNSA come from the germline V gene. The J segment lost 2 bases and the V segment lost 5 bases, leaving 4 bases of the junction unmatched. The CDR3 sequence is CASSVAGGTYEQYF. The CDR3 DNA reads TGTGCCAGCAGCGTGGCGGGAGGGACCTACGAGCAGTACTTC.

The chain has TRBV10-2 and TRBJ2-1; D perhaps matches TRBD1 (7 bases). The CDR3 consists of 13 residues. V lost 8 bases and J 4 bases, leaving 12 bases between the germline ends. From germline, CDR1 is WSHSY and CDR2 SAAADI. In DNA, the CDR3 is TGCGCCAGCGGAGGGACAGTTTACAATGAGCAGTTCTTC. This encodes CASGGTVYNEQFF.

The chain couples TRBV7-2 to TRBJ1-6; TRBD1 is a possible D gene (5 bases). V was cut by 4 bases and J by 7 bases, with 14 bases left in between. The CDR3 covers 15 residues. Germline V gene data show CDR1 as SGHTA and CDR2 as FQGNSA. The DNA of the CDR3 is TGTGCCAGCAGCTCATACCAGGGCAGGAATTCACCCCTCCACTTT. Translated, it gives CASSSYQGRNSPLHF.

The gene calls are TRBV5-8 and TRBJ2-1, with 8 bases aligning to TRBD2. Unmatched junction bases numbered 7, after V lost 6 bases and J lost 5 bases. Germline V gene data show CDR1 as SGHTS and CDR2 as YDEGEE. This CDR3 contains 14 residues. The CDR3 DNA reads TGTGCCAGCATTTTCGGGAGGGTAAACAATGAGCAGTTCTTC. Translation: CASIFGRVNNEQFF.

This clone has just a few counts. The chain uses TRBV3-1 (or the pseudogene TRBV3-2) and TRBJ1-6, with a possible D match to TRBD1 (6 bases). Germline values: CDR1 LGHDT, CDR2 YNNKEL (reference sequence). There are 14 residues in the CDR3. V was cut by 4 bases and J by 10 bases, with 14 bases left in between. In DNA form, the CDR3 reads TGTGCCAGCAGCCCGACAGGTTTACACTCACCCCTCCACTTT. This encodes CASSPTGLHSPLHF.

V is TRBV6-5 and J is TRBJ2-5, with TRBD1 matching 7 bases. The CDR3 runs to 15 residues. Germline V gene sequence: CDR1 MNHEY, CDR2 SVGAGI. V gave up 8 bases and J gave up 0 bases; unmatched junction bases: 9. This CDR3 is CASGPLQGYQETQYF. CDR3 nucleotide sequence: TGTGCCAGCGGACCCCTACAGGGGTACCAAGAGACCCAGTACTTC.

J is TRBJ2-1 and V is TRBV5-1; D possibly corresponds to TRBD2 (5 bases). Trimming removed 1 base from V and 2 bases from J, with 13 bases in between. Germline V gene sequence: CDR1 SGHRS, CDR2 YFSETQ. The CDR3 consists of 16 residues. The CDR3 is CASSLTSGLAYNEQFF. Written as DNA, the CDR3 is TGCGCCAGCAGCTTGACGAGCGGCCTTGCCTACAATGAGCAGTTCTTC.

The chain uses TRBV7-2 and TRBJ2-7; D is unclear. The germline CDR1 and CDR2 sequences are SGHTA and FQGNSA. Trimming pared 4 bases from V and 0 bases from J, leaving 10 bases between. This CDR3 contains 14 residues. CDR3 coding DNA: TGTGCCAGCAGCTCCGCAGTAAACTCCTACGAGCAGTACTTC. Its protein is CASSSAVNSYEQYF.

This chain connects TRBV27 to TRBJ1-1, with D maybe TRBD1 (6 bases). The CDR3 spans 14 residues. Trimming took off 11 bases at V and 0 bases at J, with 16 bases between the two ends. Germline CDR1 MNHEY, CDR2 SMNVEV (reference sequence). DNA of the CDR3: TGTGCCTCAAGGGGGGGCTCCATGAACACTGAAGCTTTCTTT. Amino acids: CASRGGSMNTEAFF.

The chain recombines TRBV14 with TRBJ2-7; the D gene is possibly TRBD1 (5 bases). Germline V gene lookup returns CDR1 SGHDN and CDR2 FVKESK. Trimming shortened V by 0 bases and J by 5 bases, and 11 bases separated the two germline ends. The CDR3 runs 14 residues. CDR3 in DNA: TGTGCCAGCAGCCAAGAAGGGGCAGTGGACGAGCAGTACTTC. Its protein is CASSQEGAVDEQYF.

V is TRBV6-5 and J is TRBJ2-3; TRBD1 matches at 9 bases. There are 13 residues in the CDR3. With 6 bases clipped from V and 10 bases from J, the junction kept 8 bases outside the gene matches. Germline CDR1 is MNHEY and CDR2 is SVGAGI. CDR3 protein: CASRGTGYSPQYF. Here the CDR3 DNA reads TGTGCCAGCAGAGGGACAGGGTACAGCCCGCAGTATTTT.